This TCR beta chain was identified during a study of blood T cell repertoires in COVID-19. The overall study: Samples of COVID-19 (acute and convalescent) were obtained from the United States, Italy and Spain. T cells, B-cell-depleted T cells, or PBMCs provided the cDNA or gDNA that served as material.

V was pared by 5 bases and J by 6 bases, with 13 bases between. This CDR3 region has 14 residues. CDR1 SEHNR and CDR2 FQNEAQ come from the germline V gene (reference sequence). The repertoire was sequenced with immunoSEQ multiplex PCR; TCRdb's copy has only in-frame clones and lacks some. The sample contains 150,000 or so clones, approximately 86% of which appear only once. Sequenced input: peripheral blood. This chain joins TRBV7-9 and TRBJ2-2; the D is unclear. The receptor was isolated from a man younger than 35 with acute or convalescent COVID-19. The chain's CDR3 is CASSASTYAGELFF. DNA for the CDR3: TGTGCCAGCAGCGCATCTACCTACGCCGGGGAGCTGTTTTTT.